This passage covers 16 T cell receptor beta chains from one sample sequenced in a study of blood T cells in healthy people across ages (dated by TCRdb to about 2015). The receptor library was made with 5' RACE. The sequencing machine was an Illumina HiSeq 2500. A second PCR of roughly 7 to 12 cycles was run with a J-beta primer mix and a sample-barcoded 5' primer. Clones were called with MiXCR by TCRdb after fastp trimmed the public reads at Q25, and only in-frame beta chains were retained. Here each entry gathers all rows of one CDR3 protein and keeps the most common genes and DNA. This sample is represented by fewer than 1,000,000 distinct CDR3 sequences; roughly 44% of them were singletons. The ten largest clones take up under 20% of the sample. The sample was blood. These receptors were collected from a man aged 60 to 69 in good health.

This clonotype showed up many times. The chain uses TRBV20-1 and TRBJ2-7; 12 bases agree with TRBD2. From germline, CDR1 is DFQATT and CDR2 SNEGSKA (reference sequence). CDR3 size: 17 residues. V was clipped by 1 base and J by 5 bases; unmatched bases: 12. CDR3 coding DNA: TGCAGTGCTAGAGCCGCTCGGCTAGCGGGGGGGCATAACGAGCAGTACTTC. Translation gives CSARAARLAGGHNEQYF.

The chain recombines TRBV25-1 with TRBJ2-3, with 10 nucleotides matching TRBD2. Germline loops: CDR1 MGHDK, CDR2 SYGVNS. The CDR3 consists of 19 residues. J lost 3 bases, V lost 3 bases, and 15 bases had no gene match. As DNA, the CDR3 is TGTGCCAGCAGTGAGGCTAGCGGGGGATCCGCCTTGTGGACAGATACGCAGTATTTT. Encoded protein: CASSEASGGSALWTDTQYF.

This clonotype was picked up one time. One end of the junction is discordant with germline, which a read error may explain. The chain has TRBV29-1 and TRBJ1-2, with D possibly matching TRBD1 (5 bases). This CDR3 contains 11 residues. In germline, CDR1 is SQVTM, CDR2 ANQGSEA. The CDR3 sequence is CSGEWGNGYTF. The CDR3 DNA sequence: TGCAGCGGTGAATGGGGGAATGGCTACACCTTC. Full variable domain (rest looked up from reference TRBV29-1 and TRBJ1-2): SAVISQKPSRDICQRGTSLTIQCQVDSQVTMMFWYRQQPGQSLTLIATANQGSEATYESGFVIDKFPISRPNLTFSTLTVSNMSPEDSSIYLCSGEWGNGYTFGSGTRLTVV.

The chain combines TRBV29-1 with TRBJ2-1; no reliable D call. This CDR3 has 13 amino acids. Per germline, CDR1 SQVTM and CDR2 ANQGSEA. CDR3 loop: CSGRAASYNEQFF. The CDR3 coding sequence is TGCAGTGGTAGAGCAGCCTCCTACAATGAGCAGTTCTTC.

A few counts support this clonotype. In DNA form, the CDR3 reads TGTGCCATTAGAAAGTCGTCCTATAATTCACCCCTCCACTTT. It yields the protein CAIRKSSYNSPLHF. The gene calls are TRBV6-5 and TRBJ1-6; no definite D call. The germline V and J ends were trimmed by 10 bases and 1 base, with 11 bases remaining between them. Germline V gene data show CDR1 as MNHEY and CDR2 as SVGAGI. The CDR3 runs to 14 residues.

This clonotype was recorded many times. The genes are TRBV5-1 and TRBJ2-2; TRBD2 might be the D (6 bases). The CDR3 spans 16 residues. Germline CDR1 reads SGHRS; CDR2 reads YFSETQ. V lost 3 bases and J lost 0, with 12 bases in between. The CDR3: CASSWRETTNTGELFF. The CDR3 DNA sequence: TGCGCCAGCAGCTGGAGGGAGACAACGAACACCGGGGAGCTGTTTTTT.

The rearrangement uses TRBV27 and TRBJ1-4; perhaps TRBD1 as D (6 bases). Per the germline V gene, CDR1 is MNHEY and CDR2 is SMNVEV (reference sequence). V gave up 4 bases and J gave up 0 bases, with 9 bases separating them. This CDR3 region has 15 residues. The CDR3: CASSWGHTTNEKLFF. In nucleotides, the CDR3 is TGTGCCAGCAGTTGGGGACACACAACTAATGAAAAACTGTTTTTT.

The chain is built from TRBV6-2 or TRBV6-3 and TRBJ2-2; 9 nucleotides align to TRBD1. Germline V gene sequence: CDR1 MNHEY, CDR2 SVGEGT. The V segment lost 6 bases and the J segment 6 bases; nucleotides outside the gene matches: 8. CDR3 length equals 15 residues. The CDR3 reads CASSHAGTGSGELFF. Here the CDR3 DNA reads TGTGCCAGCAGCCACGCGGGGACAGGGTCCGGGGAGCTGTTTTTT.

In this sample, this clonotype turned up a few times. This chain links TRBV29-1 with TRBJ2-3, with 9 bases matching TRBD1. The CDR3 is made up of 16 amino acids. Per germline, CDR1 SQVTM and CDR2 ANQGSEA. J was trimmed by 2 bases and V by 3 bases; bases with no gene match: 9. CDR3 amino acids: CSVDLPGQGFTDTQYF. CDR3 bases: TGCAGCGTTGACCTCCCAGGACAGGGGTTCACAGATACGCAGTATTTT.

This clonotype was recorded only once. V and J are TRBV5-6 and TRBJ2-3, with D uncertain. Germline V CDR1 and CDR2: SGHDT, YYEEEE. Deletions cut 4 bases from V and 4 bases from J, with 13 bases between. The CDR3 spans 14 residues. CDR3 coding DNA: TGTGCCAGCAGCACCCTAGGACGCCCAGATACGCAGTATTTT. Residues: CASSTLGRPDTQYF.

This clonotype was counted only a few times. V and J are TRBV10-3 and TRBJ2-7; weak D call: TRBD2 (6 bases). The CDR3 is made up of 15 amino acids. CDR1 is ENHRY, CDR2 SYGVKD, per germline. V shed 0 bases and J shed 2 bases, with 11 bases lying between them. The CDR3 region has the DNA TGTGCCATCAGTGAGTCGGGGCGGGGCACCTACGAGCAGTACTTC. Protein: CAISESGRGTYEQYF.

The chain carries TRBV5-1 and TRBJ2-1; D unresolved. Trimming stripped 0 bases from V and 4 bases from J, with 11 bases between. The V gene's germline CDR1 is SGHRS and CDR2 YFSETQ. This CDR3 has 15 amino acids. The CDR3 DNA reads as TGCGCCAGCAGCTTGGGTGCGACAACTTACAATGAGCAGTTCTTC. Amino acid sequence: CASSLGATTYNEQFF.

The chain recombines TRBV30 with TRBJ1-2; perhaps TRBD1 as D (6 bases). The CDR3 is 14 residues long. CDR1 GTSNPN and CDR2 SVGIG come from the germline V gene (reference sequence). The germline V and J ends were trimmed by 0 bases and 8 bases, with 16 bases remaining between them. The DNA for the CDR3 is TGTGCCTGGAGTGTACTATGGGGGGCCGGAGGCTACACCTTC. As protein: CAWSVLWGAGGYTF.

The rearrangement joins TRBV20-1 to TRBJ2-1, with TRBD1 matching 10 bases. Losses at the gene ends were 6 bases for V and 4 bases for J; bases not matched to a gene: 9. Germline-derived CDR1 and CDR2 are DFQATT and SNEGSKA (reference sequence). The CDR3 runs 15 residues. This chain's CDR3 is CSATPGTGEYNEQFF. The CDR3 coding sequence is TGCAGTGCCACCCCGGGGACAGGGGAATACAATGAGCAGTTCTTC.

The V call is TRBV6-1, the J call TRBJ2-1; 8 nucleotides match TRBD1. Unmatched junction bases numbered 6, after V lost 7 bases and J lost 7 bases. This CDR3 comprises 13 residues. In germline, CDR1 is MNHNS, CDR2 SASEGT. In DNA form, the CDR3 reads TGTGCCAGCACCGGACAGGGAATAAATGAGCAGTTCTTC. Protein product: CASTGQGINEQFF.

This clonotype turned up a few times. CDR3 nucleotide sequence: TGTGCCAGCAGTGTCCCGGGTCGGGAGCAGTTCTTC. Encoded protein: CASSVPGREQFF. The V and J genes are TRBV6-5 and TRBJ2-1; D is uncertain. The CDR3 has 12 residues. Trimming stripped 5 bases from V and 10 bases from J, with 12 bases between. The V gene's germline CDR1 is MNHEY and CDR2 SVGAGI.